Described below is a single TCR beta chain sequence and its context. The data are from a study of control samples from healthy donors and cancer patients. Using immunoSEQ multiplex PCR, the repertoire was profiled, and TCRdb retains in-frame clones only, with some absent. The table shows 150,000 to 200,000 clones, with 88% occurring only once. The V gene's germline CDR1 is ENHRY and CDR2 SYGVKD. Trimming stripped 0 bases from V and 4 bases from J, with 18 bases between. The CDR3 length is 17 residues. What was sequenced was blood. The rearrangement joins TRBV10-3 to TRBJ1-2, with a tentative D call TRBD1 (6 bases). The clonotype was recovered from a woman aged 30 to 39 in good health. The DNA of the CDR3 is TGTGCCATCAGTGAGTCGAACGGAGGACAGCAGGGCTATGGCTACACCTTC. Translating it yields CAISESNGGQQGYGYTF.